The clone carrying this TCR beta chain was counted many times. 2 million unsorted PBMCs were stored in RNAlater at -80 °C before RNA extraction. This sample is part of a study of neurological immune-mediated disorders. The germline CDR1 and CDR2 sequences are SGHRS and YFSETQ. The CDR3 covers 15 residues. The ends lost 4 bases at V and 0 bases at J; junction bases unmatched: 6. TCRdb passed the 5' RACE reads through MiXCR, listing each CDR3 protein once. The data show roughly 43,000 distinct CDR3 sequences, with 1.5% to 2% seen just once and under 2.5% held by the top ten. The sample was PBMCs. The genes are TRBV5-1 and TRBJ1-2; 7 bases agree with TRBD1. The TCR comes from a middle-aged woman with multiple sclerosis. The CDR3 region is CASSPDRRPNYGYTF. CDR3 DNA: TGCGCCAGCAGCCCGGACAGGCGTCCTAACTATGGCTACACCTTC.